Listed here are 7 T cell receptor beta chains from one sample, sequenced in a study of T cell responses to AZD1222 COVID-19 vaccine. Method: immunoSEQ multiplex PCR; TCRdb's copy keeps in-frame clones and lacks some. The table includes over 95,000 clones, about 89% detected once. The specimen comprised peripheral blood, sampled on day 0 of AZD1222 vaccination. The receptors stem from an adult in good health.

The rearrangement joins TRBV5-4 to TRBJ2-1; unclear D gene. Germline values: CDR1 SGHNT, CDR2 YYREEE (reference sequence). Trimming shortened V by 5 bases and J by 5 bases, and 11 bases separated the two germline ends. The CDR3 extends over 13 amino acids. The CDR3 sequence: CASSMTGNNEQFF. DNA for the CDR3: TGTGCCAGCAGTATGACTGGAAACAATGAGCAGTTCTTC.

This chain connects TRBV13 to TRBJ2-2; D uncertain. The germline V gene has CDR1 PRHDT and CDR2 FYEKMQ (reference sequence). The CDR3 runs 15 residues. The V and J ends lost 7 bases and 4 bases respectively, with 16 bases between them. The chain's CDR3 is CASTPWGAGTGELFF. The CDR3 DNA is TGTGCCAGCACCCCGTGGGGTGCCGGCACCGGGGAGCTGTTTTTT.

The J gene is TRBJ1-1, the V gene TRBV12-5, with no clear D. Trimming stripped 1 base from V and 0 bases from J, with 6 bases between. Germline V gene sequence: CDR1 LGHNT, CDR2 FRNRAP. The CDR3 contains 14 residues. This chain's CDR3 is CASGLGGMNTEAFF. The CDR3, as DNA: TGTGCTAGTGGTTTGGGGGGAATGAACACTGAAGCTTTCTTT.

The chain combines TRBV10-3 with TRBJ2-1; 8 nucleotides line up with TRBD1. CDR3 length equals 15 residues. CDR1 ENHRY and CDR2 SYGVKD come from the germline V gene. The ends lost 9 bases at V and 2 bases at J; junction bases unmatched: 9. DNA of the CDR3: TGTGCCATGGCAGGTGGACAGGGCGCCTACAATGAGCAGTTCTTC. Translated: CAMAGGQGAYNEQFF.

The CDR3, as DNA: TGTGCCAGCAGTTCCCAAGAGACCCAGTACTTC. This codes for CASSSQETQYF. The chain recombines TRBV12-3 or TRBV12-4 with TRBJ2-5; unclear D gene. The CDR3 totals 11 residues. V dropped 4 bases and J dropped 1 base, with 1 base sitting between them.

The rearrangement uses TRBV4-3 and TRBJ2-5, with 12 bases matching TRBD2. Germline CDR1 and CDR2: LGHNA and YSLEER. With 1 base clipped from V and 4 bases from J, the junction kept 7 bases outside the gene matches. The CDR3 contains 17 residues. In DNA, the CDR3 is TGCGCCAGCAGCCAAGGAACGACTAGCGGGAGTGGAGAGACCCAGTACTTC. This codes for CASSQGTTSGSGETQYF.

A single count supports this clone. V is TRBV9 and J is TRBJ2-7; TRBD1 is a possible D gene (7 bases). V dropped 4 bases and J dropped 0 bases, with 17 bases sitting between them. CDR3 length: 16 amino acids. CDR1 and CDR2 (germline): SGDLS, YYNGEE. Here the CDR3 reads CASSPGGSSSSYEQYF. DNA of the CDR3: TGTGCCAGCAGCCCAGGGGGGTCTTCGAGCTCCTACGAGCAGTACTTC.